This T cell receptor beta chain was identified in a study of post-analysis software for immune sequencing data. Whole-study results and caveats: Compared with controls, patients showed significantly lower normalized Chao1 diversity. Comparison of patients with controls showed about 5 TRBV segments more frequent in patients, TRBV5-6, TRBV5-1 and TRBV20-1 among them.

V gave up 5 bases and J gave up 6 bases, with 11 bases separating them. The length of the CDR3 is 13 residues. Germline V gene lookup returns CDR1 SGHTA and CDR2 FQGTGA. Remarks on this clonotype: Its antigen is as yet unknown.

The authors incorporated unique molecular identifiers into the TCR beta cDNA libraries. T cells numbering about 0.9 to 10 million yielded cDNA molecules that totaled roughly 500,000. TCRdb reprocessed the PCR reads with MiXCR, giving one entry per CDR3 protein. The sample lists some 890,000 distinct CDR3 sequences, roughly 50% seen once, with over 4% in the top ten. This clonotype was sampled from a girl under 18 with multiple sclerosis. J is TRBJ2-1 and V is TRBV7-3; D is ambiguous. The sequenced sample was blood. The CDR3 protein is CASSRSPTNEQFF. CDR3 DNA sequence: TGTGCCAGCAGCAGGAGCCCTACCAATGAGCAGTTCTTC. The full variable domain, rest sourced from reference TRBV7-3 and TRBJ2-1, is GAGVSQTPSNKVTEKGKYVELRCDPISGHTALYWYRQSLGQGPEFLIYFQGTGAADDSGLPNDRFFAVRPEGSVSTLKIQRTERGDSAVYLCASSRSPTNEQFFGPGTRLTVL.